Listed here are 26 T cell receptor beta chains from one sample, sequenced in a study of T cells in Graves' hyperthyroidism and ophthalmopathy. What was amplified from RNA transcripts were TCR beta CDR3 regions. HTBI primers were used for first-round RT-PCR of the TCR CDR3. TCRdb re-called the multiplex PCR reads with MiXCR, one entry per CDR3 protein. The sample holds hundreds of thousands of distinct CDR3 sequences, about 20% seen once. Material for sequencing was blood. Every receptor here comes from a young man with Graves' ophthalmopathy.

There are many counts of this clonotype. This chain links TRBV18 with TRBJ1-2, with D unclear. From germline, CDR1 is KGHSH and CDR2 LQKENI. Trimming took 3 bases from V and 1 from J, leaving 6 bases between them. The CDR3 covers 13 residues. The CDR3 region is CASSPDVNYGYTF. For the CDR3, the DNA is TGTGCCAGCTCACCTGACGTTAACTATGGCTACACCTTC.

The gene calls are TRBV3-1 and TRBJ2-1; TRBD2 aligns across 12 bases. The length of the CDR3 is 18 residues. Losses at the gene ends were 1 base for V and 1 base for J; bases not matched to a gene: 5. Germline V gene lookup returns CDR1 LGHDT and CDR2 YNNKEL (reference sequence). CDR3 coding DNA: TGTGCCAGCAGCCAAGGGCCCGGACTAGCGGGATCCTACAATGAGCAGTTCTTC. Its protein is CASSQGPGLAGSYNEQFF.

This clonotype has ten or more counts. The gene calls are TRBV28 and TRBJ2-7; D unclear. V lost 5 bases to trimming and J lost 6 bases, with 14 bases between them. The CDR3 spans 13 residues. CDR1 MDHEN and CDR2 SYDVKM come from the germline V gene. DNA of the CDR3: TGTGCCAGCAGTCAACCGGGCGCCGGCGAGCAGTACTTC. Protein sequence: CASSQPGAGEQYF.

The chain joins TRBV28 to TRBJ1-2, with a possible D match to TRBD1 (6 bases). The germline V and J ends were trimmed by 1 base and 8 bases, with 20 bases remaining between them. CDR1 and CDR2 (germline): MDHEN, SYDVKM. CDR3 length: 16 amino acids. CDR3: CASSLSGALRLSGYTF. In DNA form, the CDR3 reads TGTGCCAGCAGTTTATCAGGGGCCCTTCGTCTTTCGGGCTACACCTTC.

The chain carries TRBV5-8 and TRBJ1-5; the match to TRBD1 covers 7 bases. V lost 2 bases to trimming and J lost 0 bases; unmatched junction nucleotides: 5. Looked up from germline, CDR1 is SGHTS and CDR2 is YDEGEE. The CDR3 spans 16 residues. DNA for the CDR3: TGTGCCAGCAGCTTAGGACAGGTGATTAGCAATCAGCCCCAGCATTTT. This translates into CASSLGQVISNQPQHF.

There are a few counts of this clonotype. V gene TRBV29-1 combines with J gene TRBJ2-7, with D tentatively TRBD1 or TRBD2 (5 bases each). This CDR3 contains 13 residues. From germline, CDR1 is SQVTM and CDR2 ANQGSEA. V lost 6 bases, J lost 5 bases, and 17 bases lay in between. The CDR3 region is CSVLVVGENEQYF. In DNA, the CDR3 is TGCAGCGTCCTAGTAGTAGGGGAGAACGAGCAGTACTTC.

This clonotype came up many times. The gene calls are TRBV20-1 and TRBJ1-1; 7 positions match TRBD1. From germline, CDR1 is DFQATT and CDR2 SNEGSKA (reference sequence). The V segment lost 5 bases and the J segment 1 base; nucleotides outside the gene matches: 7. This CDR3 is 14 amino acids long. CDR3 DNA sequence: TGCAGTGCTTCCGGAGCAGGGGGGAACACTGAAGCTTTCTTT. It encodes CSASGAGGNTEAFF.

This clonotype was detected only a few times. V usage is TRBV5-4 and J usage is TRBJ2-7, with unresolved D. The V gene's germline CDR1 is SGHNT and CDR2 YYREEE (reference sequence). The CDR3 spans 16 residues. The V end was cut by 0 bases, the J end by 6 bases, with 19 bases between. CDR3 bases: TGTGCCAGCAGCTTGGCAGAGAGGAGCTCTTTAGGCGAGCAGTACTTC. As protein: CASSLAERSSLGEQYF.

This clonotype was counted ten times or more. This chain joins TRBV28 and TRBJ1-1, with D perhaps matching TRBD1 (6 bases). Deletions cut 6 bases from V and 1 base from J, with 12 bases between. This CDR3 is built from 14 residues. Looked up from germline, CDR1 is MDHEN and CDR2 is SYDVKM. The CDR3 DNA reads TGTGCCAGCAGATTTCGAGGGGGGAACACTGAAGCTTTCTTT. This translates into CASRFRGGNTEAFF.

This clonotype has at least ten counts. V usage is TRBV3-1 and J usage is TRBJ2-2; either TRBD1 or TRBD2 may fit D (5 bases each). This CDR3 is built from 12 residues. Per the germline V gene, CDR1 is LGHDT and CDR2 is YNNKEL (reference sequence). V gave up 4 bases and J gave up 9 bases, with 9 bases separating them. The CDR3 DNA is TGTGCCAGCAGCCGAGAGGGACGGGAGCTGTTTTTT. It codes for CASSREGRELFF.

This clonotype was found many times. The V gene is TRBV7-2, the J gene TRBJ1-1; 9 bases agree with TRBD1. V shed 4 bases, J shed 8 bases, and the junction held 8 bases outside the gene matches. CDR1 and CDR2 from the germline V gene are SGHTA and FQGNSA. This CDR3 has 14 amino acids. CDR3 DNA sequence: TGTGCCAGCAGCTGGACGGGGGACAGGGCGGAAGCTTTCTTT. Translating it yields CASSWTGDRAEAFF.

The J gene is TRBJ1-1, the V gene TRBV5-4; D is unclear. The CDR3 loop spans 13 amino acids. Germline-derived CDR1 and CDR2 are SGHNT and YYREEE (reference sequence). Trimming left V 5 bases short and J 4 bases short, with 12 bases between. The CDR3 DNA sequence: TGTGCCAGCAGGAGGGTAGACACCACTGAAGCTTTCTTT. Translating gives CASRRVDTTEAFF.

This clonotype was found many times. The chain links TRBV28 to TRBJ1-2; perhaps TRBD1 as D (6 bases). The CDR3 sequence is 14 residues long. The ends were cut back, 3 bases at V and 8 bases at J, with 16 bases in the middle. Germline loops: CDR1 MDHEN, CDR2 SYDVKM. CDR3 nucleotides: TGTGCCAGCAGTTTTCTCGGGGGGCGTTACGGCTACACCTTC. Protein sequence: CASSFLGGRYGYTF.

The rearrangement links TRBV10-1 to TRBJ2-7, with 8 bases matching TRBD2. Per germline, CDR1 WNHNN and CDR2 SYGVQD (reference sequence). The CDR3 loop spans 15 amino acids. Germline trimming cut 3 bases from V and 6 bases from J; bases unmatched to any gene: 10. This CDR3 reads CASSDPGTSLTEQYF. In nucleotides, the CDR3 is TGCGCCAGCAGTGACCCCGGGACTAGTTTGACCGAGCAGTACTTC.

This chain joins TRBV5-1 and TRBJ2-3; D possibly corresponds to TRBD2 (6 bases). V lost 0 bases and J 2 bases, leaving 10 bases between the germline ends. CDR1 SGHRS and CDR2 YFSETQ come from the germline V gene. The CDR3 covers 15 residues. The CDR3 here is CASSLGSGHTDTQYF. The CDR3 coding sequence is TGCGCCAGCAGCTTGGGTAGCGGCCACACAGATACGCAGTATTTT.

This clonotype came up a few times. The chain links TRBV28 to TRBJ2-7; the match to TRBD1 covers 7 bases. J was trimmed by 4 bases and V by 2 bases; bases with no gene match: 5. Germline lookup yields CDR1 MDHEN and CDR2 SYDVKM. The CDR3 loop spans 14 amino acids. CDR3 region: CASSLHRGRYEQYF. The CDR3 nucleotides are TGTGCCAGCAGTTTACATAGGGGGCGATACGAGCAGTACTTC.

This clonotype was found a few times. The rearrangement uses TRBV7-9 and TRBJ2-4; 13 positions match TRBD2. This CDR3 contains 13 residues. The V gene end was trimmed by 5 bases and the J gene end by 11 bases; junction bases not matched to a gene: 3. Germline V gene lookup returns CDR1 SEHNR and CDR2 FQNEAQ (reference sequence). In DNA, the CDR3 is TGTGCCAGCAGCGAGGGACTAGCGGGGTTTCAGTACTTC. Its protein product is CASSEGLAGFQYF.

In the case of this clonotype: A single base separates this from a much larger clone, so it may be a read error. The gene calls are TRBV11-2 and TRBJ1-1; D call uncertain. Germline V gives CDR1 SGHAT, CDR2 FQNNGV. V lost 8 bases and J lost 5, with 12 bases in between. This CDR3 is built from 12 residues. CDR3 in amino acids: CASSALSTEAFF. CDR3 nucleotide sequence: TGTGCCAGCTCAGCCCTTTCAACTGAAGCTTTCTTT.

This chain joins TRBV19 and TRBJ1-1, with D possibly being TRBD1 (6 bases). Trimming removed 6 bases at V and 4 bases at J, with 21 bases between. Germline CDR1 and CDR2: LNHDA and SQIVND (reference sequence). The CDR3 has 16 residues. The chain's CDR3 is CASSNPSTGWTTEAFF. DNA of the CDR3: TGTGCCAGTAGCAATCCCTCGACAGGTTGGACCACTGAAGCTTTCTTT.

This clonotype has a count of ten or more. The chain joins TRBV7-2 to TRBJ1-1; D gene ambiguous. The CDR3 runs 14 residues. Looked up from germline, CDR1 is SGHTA and CDR2 is FQGNSA. The V and J ends lost 3 bases and 0 bases respectively, with 8 bases between them. The CDR3 loop reads CASSFGKLNTEAFF. The CDR3 DNA reads TGTGCCAGCAGCTTTGGTAAACTGAACACTGAAGCTTTCTTT.

Only a few counts were recorded for this clonotype. The rearrangement joins TRBV20-1 to TRBJ1-1, with D tentatively TRBD1 (5 bases). The CDR3 loop spans 12 amino acids. Deletions cut 3 bases from V and 4 bases from J, with 9 bases between. CDR1 and CDR2 (germline): DFQATT, SNEGSKA (reference sequence). CDR3 nucleotide sequence: TGCAGTGCTAGCGCAGGGCTCACTGAAGCTTTCTTT. Encoded protein: CSASAGLTEAFF.

This clonotype was detected a few times. This chain connects TRBV4-2 to TRBJ1-1, with 9 bases fitting TRBD1. V dropped 1 base and J dropped 4; count of bases not matched to a gene: 4. The germline CDR1 and CDR2 sequences are LGHNA and YNFKEQ. CDR3 length: 15 residues. CDR3 DNA sequence: TGTGCCAGCAGCCAAGCACTACAGGGGGCCACTGAAGCTTTCTTT. This codes for CASSQALQGATEAFF.

This clonotype was seen only a few times. The V gene is TRBV29-1, the J gene TRBJ2-2; possible D gene TRBD2, 6 bases. The CDR3 extends over 14 amino acids. Trimming stripped 3 bases from V and 1 base from J, with 9 bases between. Germline V gene sequence: CDR1 SQVTM, CDR2 ANQGSEA. The CDR3 reads CSVESGWNTGELFF. CDR3 nucleotides: TGCAGCGTTGAGAGCGGGTGGAACACCGGGGAGCTGTTTTTT.

This clonotype was observed many times. The rearrangement links TRBV30 to TRBJ2-2; 7 bases are a match to TRBD1. Germline loops: CDR1 GTSNPN, CDR2 SVGIG (reference sequence). This CDR3 has 17 residues. J was trimmed by 4 bases and V by 4 bases; bases with no gene match: 15. The chain's CDR3 is CAWMNPDRAIGTGELFF. In DNA, the CDR3 is TGTGCCTGGATGAACCCTGACAGGGCAATAGGCACCGGGGAGCTGTTTTTT.

This clonotype showed up just a few times. The chain links TRBV7-3 to TRBJ2-1; 11 positions match TRBD2. The CDR3 totals 15 residues. Germline V CDR1 and CDR2: SGHTA, FQGTGA. Losses at the gene ends were 6 bases for V and 6 bases for J; bases not matched to a gene: 7. The CDR3 DNA is TGTGCCAGCAGGGTAGCGGGAGGGTACCCCAATGAGCAGTTCTTC. Protein sequence: CASRVAGGYPNEQFF. The variable domain in full, completed from reference TRBV7-3 and TRBJ2-1, reads GAGVSQTPSNKVTEKGKYVELRCDPISGHTALYWYRQSLGQGPEFLIYFQGTGAADDSGLPNDRFFAVRPEGSVSTLKIQRTERGDSAVYLCASRVAGGYPNEQFFGPGTRLTVL.

V gene TRBV19 combines with J gene TRBJ1-1; 8 bases are a match to TRBD1. Germline assignment: CDR1 LNHDA and CDR2 SQIVND (reference sequence). The CDR3 is made up of 15 amino acids. Unmatched junction bases numbered 2, after V lost 2 bases and J lost 0 bases. CDR3 bases: TGTGCCAGTAGTATACAGGGGGCAATGAACACTGAAGCTTTCTTT. It encodes CASSIQGAMNTEAFF.